The next 31 T cell receptor beta chains were all read from a single sample in a study of siplizumab effects on memory and regulatory T cells. Clones were sequenced by immunoSEQ multiplex PCR, and TCRdb holds only the in-frame ones, with some missing. Among just under 85,000 clones listed, about 91% were seen once. Sample: Tregs sorted from blood. The source of these receptors is a human donor in good health.

This clone has only a few counts. The chain couples TRBV6-6 to TRBJ2-5, with D perhaps TRBD1 (5 bases). CDR1 is MNHNY, CDR2 SVGAGI, per germline (reference sequence). Trimming removed 7 bases at V and 1 base at J, with 13 bases between. The CDR3 length is 14 residues. The CDR3 coding sequence is TGTGCCAGCACCAGGCTGGGGCGCCAAGAGACCCAGTACTTC. Translation gives CASTRLGRQETQYF.

The chain joins TRBV29-1 to TRBJ2-7, with D possibly being TRBD1 (6 bases). The CDR3 totals 13 residues. V gave up 4 bases and J gave up 4 bases, with 14 bases separating them. Germline CDR1 SQVTM, CDR2 ANQGSEA. CDR3 sequence reads: CSVAMGAVYEQYF. CDR3 nucleotide sequence: TGCAGCGTTGCCATGGGGGCGGTTTACGAGCAGTACTTC.

This chain links TRBV7-9 with TRBJ2-3; D uncertain. CDR1 and CDR2 (germline): SEHNR, FQNEAQ (reference sequence). Trimming removed 4 bases from V and 4 bases from J, with 18 bases in between. CDR3 length equals 16 residues. The chain's CDR3 is CASSWGGSGSADTQYF. The DNA of the CDR3 is TGTGCCAGCAGCTGGGGTGGGTCGGGTTCGGCAGATACGCAGTATTTT.

The CDR3, as DNA: TGTGCCAGCAGCTTAGAGGGCAGCTCGGGGGAGCAGTACTTC. It is translated as CASSLEGSSGEQYF. The chain combines TRBV7-2 with TRBJ2-7; maybe TRBD2 (5 bases). V lost 1 base to trimming and J lost 7 bases, with 14 bases between them. Looked up from germline, CDR1 is SGHTA and CDR2 is FQGNSA. The CDR3 has 14 residues.

The V call is TRBV28, the J call TRBJ2-7; D not resolved. CDR1 MDHEN and CDR2 SYDVKM come from the germline V gene. The CDR3 is made up of 11 amino acids. V dropped 10 bases and J dropped 4 bases, with 11 bases sitting between them. The CDR3 protein is CAIANGYEQYF. The CDR3 nucleotides are TGTGCCATCGCGAATGGTTACGAGCAGTACTTC.

This chain connects TRBV15 to TRBJ2-3, with 10 nucleotides matching TRBD2. The CDR3 is made up of 15 amino acids. J lost 1 base, V lost 3 bases, and 1 base had no gene match. The germline V gene has CDR1 LNHNV and CDR2 YYDKDF (reference sequence). The CDR3 sequence is CATSRGTSGTDTQYF. In nucleotides, the CDR3 is TGTGCCACCAGCAGGGGGACTAGCGGCACAGATACGCAGTATTTT.

V usage is TRBV12-5 and J usage is TRBJ1-1; TRBD1 aligns across 7 bases. The junction had 9 bases not matched to a gene; V was cut back by 0 bases and J by 8 bases. From germline, CDR1 is LGHNT and CDR2 FRNRAP. The CDR3 consists of 15 residues. The CDR3 reads CASGLVKIGTAEAFF. The CDR3 DNA sequence: TGTGCTAGTGGTTTGGTAAAGATTGGGACAGCCGAAGCTTTCTTT.

The DNA of the CDR3 is TGTGCCAGCAGTTATCCCACTGAAGCTTTCTTT. It codes for CASSYPTEAFF. V is TRBV28 and J is TRBJ1-1, with no clear D. Germline V gene lookup returns CDR1 MDHEN and CDR2 SYDVKM. CDR3 length: 11 amino acids. Trimming pared 4 bases from V and 4 bases from J, leaving 4 bases between.

V and J are TRBV5-1 and TRBJ2-1; D not certain. CDR3 length: 12 amino acids. Trimming shortened V by 3 bases and J by 9 bases, and 10 bases separated the two germline ends. Per the germline V gene, CDR1 is SGHRS and CDR2 is YFSETQ. The CDR3 nucleotides read TGCGCCAGCAGCTCTGATGCGGTTGAGCAGTTCTTC. This encodes CASSSDAVEQFF. Variable domain in full (rest from reference TRBV5-1 and TRBJ2-1): KAGVTQTPRYLIKTRGQQVTLSCSPISGHRSVSWYQQTPGQGLQFLFEYFSETQRNKGNFPGRFSGRQFSNSRSEMNVSTLELGDSALYLCASSSDAVEQFFGPGTRLTVL.

This chain uses TRBV4-1 with TRBJ2-1; D not certain. Trimming left V 2 bases short and J 3 bases short, with 14 bases between. CDR3 length equals 16 residues. Germline CDR1 MGHRA, CDR2 YSYEKL. CDR3 region: CASSQLDLTDYNEQFF. DNA of the CDR3: TGCGCCAGCAGCCAATTGGACCTCACGGACTACAATGAGCAGTTCTTC.

Worth noting for this clone: Other DNA sequences within the sample encode an identical CDR3. This chain links TRBV5-6 with TRBJ1-1, with D possibly TRBD1 on 5 matching bases. Per the germline V gene, CDR1 is SGHDT and CDR2 is YYEEEE. The CDR3 contains 14 residues. The V gene lost 0 bases and the J gene lost 0 bases, with 6 bases spanning the gap. The CDR3 here is CASSLGGMNTEAFF. In nucleotides, the CDR3 is TGTGCCAGCAGCTTGGGGGGCATGAACACTGAAGCTTTCTTT.

This clone turned up a few times. J is TRBJ1-6 and V is TRBV19; 9 bases are a match to TRBD1. The CDR3 length is 13 residues. The junction had 9 bases not matched to a gene; V was cut back by 10 bases and J by 11 bases. The germline CDR1 and CDR2 sequences are LNHDA and SQIVND (reference sequence). This chain's CDR3 is CATLGQGKAPLHF. The DNA of the CDR3 is TGTGCCACCCTAGGACAGGGGAAGGCACCCCTCCACTTT.

This chain joins TRBV4-3 and TRBJ1-1, with a weak D call TRBD1 (5 bases). The CDR3 sequence is 16 residues long. Deletions cut 1 base from V and 5 bases from J, with 17 bases between. From germline, CDR1 is LGHNA and CDR2 YSLEER. CDR3 region: CASSQGGLGVGTEAFF. CDR3 in DNA: TGCGCCAGCAGCCAAGGGGGCTTGGGGGTCGGGACTGAAGCTTTCTTT.

This rearrangement joins TRBV6-6 to TRBJ1-3; D is unresolved. This CDR3 has 15 amino acids. Trimming removed 2 bases from V and 4 bases from J, with 12 bases in between. Germline-derived CDR1 and CDR2 are MNHNY and SVGAGI (reference sequence). CDR3: CASSYRSGGGNTIYF. CDR3 DNA sequence: TGTGCCAGCAGTTACCGGTCAGGAGGGGGAAACACCATATATTTT.

The chain carries TRBV6-5 and TRBJ2-7; D not certain. This CDR3 has 13 amino acids. V gave up 4 bases and J gave up 2 bases, with 9 bases separating them. The germline V gene encodes CDR1 MNHEY and CDR2 SVGAGI. The CDR3 nucleotides read TGTGCCAGCAGTTCCCAGGATCCCTACGAGCAGTACTTC. Its translation: CASSSQDPYEQYF.

The chain combines TRBV10-3 with TRBJ2-7; a possible D gene is TRBD1 (6 bases). This CDR3 spans 14 amino acids. Germline CDR1 ENHRY, CDR2 SYGVKD. Trimming cost V 6 bases and J 4 bases, with 16 bases left between them. The chain's CDR3 is CAIRAGTFSYEQYF. The DNA of the CDR3 is TGTGCCATCAGGGCCGGGACATTTTCTTACGAGCAGTACTTC.

The chain has TRBV5-1 and TRBJ1-4; D remains unclear. This CDR3 is 14 amino acids long. Germline V gene sequence: CDR1 SGHRS, CDR2 YFSETQ. Trimming removed 0 bases from V and 2 bases from J, with 5 bases in between. The CDR3 sequence is CASSLGRTNEKLFF. CDR3 nucleotides: TGCGCCAGCAGCTTGGGGCGGACTAATGAAAAACTGTTTTTT.

This chain links TRBV19 with TRBJ1-2; no clear D. The germline V gene has CDR1 LNHDA and CDR2 SQIVND (reference sequence). The CDR3 runs to 14 residues. V was clipped by 3 bases and J by 7 bases, with 15 bases between them. The CDR3 region has the DNA TGTGCCAGTAGTATCTGGGGTAAGAGTGGTGGCTACACCTTC. This codes for CASSIWGKSGGYTF.

The chain couples TRBV4-2 to TRBJ1-2, with 7 bases matching TRBD1. Germline-derived CDR1 and CDR2 are LGHNA and YNFKEQ. The V and J ends lost 2 bases and 3 bases, in that order; junction bases with no gene match: 12. The CDR3 is 17 amino acids. This CDR3 is CASSQIQNRDSYYGYTF. The CDR3 coding sequence is TGTGCCAGCAGCCAAATCCAGAACCGGGACAGTTACTATGGCTACACCTTC.

The chain joins TRBV7-2 to TRBJ2-7; 10 positions agree with TRBD1. Trimming at V came to 5 bases and at J to 3 bases, leaving 4 bases not matched to a gene. The CDR3 consists of 14 residues. Germline V lookup: CDR1 SGHTA, CDR2 FQGNSA. The CDR3 protein is CASSPRTGGYEQYF. The CDR3 DNA reads TGTGCCAGCAGCCCACGGACAGGGGGCTACGAGCAGTACTTC.

The rearrangement uses TRBV19 and TRBJ1-5; D remains unclear. This CDR3 is 13 amino acids long. The germline CDR1 and CDR2 sequences are LNHDA and SQIVND (reference sequence). V lost 6 bases and J 5 bases, leaving 11 bases between the germline ends. The CDR3 DNA is TGTGCCAGTAGCCCTTCCCTCGATCAGCCCCAGCATTTT. It is translated as CASSPSLDQPQHF.

The chain combines TRBV7-9 with TRBJ1-2; D ambiguous. Germline V gives CDR1 SEHNR, CDR2 FQNEAQ (reference sequence). The CDR3 length is 15 residues. V shed 2 bases and J shed 3 bases, with 13 bases lying between them. CDR3 coding DNA: TGTGCCAGCAGCTTATATTCCCCAGACCACTATGGCTACACCTTC. Translated, it gives CASSLYSPDHYGYTF.

The chain combines TRBV7-9 with TRBJ1-2; TRBD1 matches 7 bases. Unmatched junction bases numbered 4, after V lost 1 base and J lost 8 bases. CDR1 SEHNR and CDR2 FQNEAQ come from the germline V gene (reference sequence). The CDR3 extends over 13 amino acids. The CDR3 loop reads CASSLVQGHGYTF. The CDR3 region has the DNA TGTGCCAGCAGCTTAGTACAGGGGCACGGCTACACCTTC.

The chain couples TRBV21-1 to TRBJ1-2; the D call in the table, TRBD1, was not verified against the DNA. TRBV21-1 is tagged as a pseudogene. This CDR3 contains 15 residues. For the CDR3, the DNA is TGTGCCAGCAGCAAAAAGGGTTATAGGGGCGGTGGCTACACCTTC. Amino acids: CASSKKGYRGGGYTF.

The chain employs TRBV10-3 and TRBJ2-3; D uncertain. V gave up 6 bases and J gave up 1 base, with 8 bases separating them. CDR3 size: 13 residues. Germline assignment: CDR1 ENHRY and CDR2 SYGVKD. The CDR3 loop is CAISGRGTDTQYF. The CDR3 coding sequence is TGTGCCATCAGCGGTCGGGGCACAGATACGCAGTATTTT.

This clone was detected only once. V usage is TRBV29-1 and J usage is TRBJ1-2; 7 bases map to TRBD1. Germline trimming cut 6 bases from V and 4 bases from J; bases unmatched to any gene: 11. In germline, CDR1 is SQVTM, CDR2 ANQGSEA. There are 14 residues in the CDR3. In nucleotides, the CDR3 is TGCAGCGTCGCAGGGCCGGGACAGATCTATGGCTACACCTTC. It specifies CSVAGPGQIYGYTF.

The chain is built from TRBV7-9 and TRBJ2-5; weak D call: TRBD1 (5 bases). Per germline, CDR1 SEHNR and CDR2 FQNEAQ (reference sequence). Between the trimmed V and J ends, which lost 5 bases and 1 base, there was a span of 8 bases. The CDR3 extends over 13 amino acids. The CDR3 protein is CASSRTSQETQYF. The CDR3 DNA reads as TGTGCCAGCAGCCGGACATCCCAAGAGACCCAGTACTTC.

The chain has TRBV11-2 and TRBJ2-5; D remains ambiguous. Germline V gene sequence: CDR1 SGHAT, CDR2 FQNNGV. This CDR3 has 15 amino acids. V was cut by 5 bases and J by 2 bases, with 15 bases left in between. This chain's CDR3 is CASSPVLQEQETQYF. The CDR3 region has the DNA TGTGCCAGCAGCCCCGTCTTGCAGGAACAAGAGACCCAGTACTTC.

The chain joins TRBV7-3 to TRBJ2-3, with 7 bases lining up with TRBD2. Losses at the gene ends were 5 bases for V and 0 bases for J; bases not matched to a gene: 2. Germline V CDR1 and CDR2: SGHTA, FQGTGA. This CDR3 has 14 amino acids. CDR3 amino acids: CASSERGSTDTQYF. The CDR3 DNA reads as TGTGCCAGCAGCGAGCGGGGTAGCACAGATACGCAGTATTTT. Using reference TRBV7-3 and TRBJ2-3 for the parts outside the CDR3, the full variable domain is GAGVSQTPSNKVTEKGKYVELRCDPISGHTALYWYRQSLGQGPEFLIYFQGTGAADDSGLPNDRFFAVRPEGSVSTLKIQRTERGDSAVYLCASSERGSTDTQYFGPGTRLTVL.

CDR3 in amino acids: CASRAAGSDNEQFF. CDR3 nucleotide sequence: TGTGCCAGCAGGGCGGCAGGGTCGGACAATGAGCAGTTCTTC. The rearrangement joins TRBV7-7 to TRBJ2-1, with D possibly matching TRBD1 (5 bases). Germline lookup yields CDR1 SSHAT and CDR2 FNYEAQ (reference sequence). This CDR3 spans 14 amino acids. The V and J ends lost 6 bases and 5 bases respectively, with 14 bases between them.

The J gene is TRBJ2-2, the V gene TRBV7-2; weak D call: TRBD1 (6 bases). Germline CDR1 and CDR2: SGHTA and FQGNSA. Trimming cost V 2 bases and J 0 bases, with 7 bases left between them. The CDR3 is 15 residues long. CDR3 loop: CASSLRTANTGELFF. The CDR3 DNA reads as TGTGCCAGCAGCTTACGGACAGCGAACACCGGGGAGCTGTTTTTT.